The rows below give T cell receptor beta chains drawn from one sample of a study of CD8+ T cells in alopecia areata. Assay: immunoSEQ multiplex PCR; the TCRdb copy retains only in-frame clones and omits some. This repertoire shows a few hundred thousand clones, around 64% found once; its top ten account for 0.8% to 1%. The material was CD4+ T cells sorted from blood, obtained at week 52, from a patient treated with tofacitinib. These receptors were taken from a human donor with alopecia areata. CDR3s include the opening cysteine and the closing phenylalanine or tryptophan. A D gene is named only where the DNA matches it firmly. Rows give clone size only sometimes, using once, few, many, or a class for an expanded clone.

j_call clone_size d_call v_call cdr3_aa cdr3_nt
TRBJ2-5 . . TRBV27 CASSLNRGETQYF TGTGCCAGCAGTTTAAACAGAGGGGAGACCCAGTACTTC
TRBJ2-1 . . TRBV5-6 CASSLARVAYNEQFF TGTGCCAGCAGCTTGGCCAGGGTTGCCTACAATGAGCAGTTCTTC
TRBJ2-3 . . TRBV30 CAGGRASTDTQYF TGTGCCGGGGGAAGGGCCAGCACAGATACGCAGTATTTT
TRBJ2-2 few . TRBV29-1 CSVGLLAGRNTGELFF TGCAGCGTTGGGTTACTGGCAGGGCGAAACACCGGGGAGCTGTTTTTT
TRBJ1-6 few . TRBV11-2 CASSQGPLDSPLHF TGTGCCAGCAGCCAGGGACCCTTGGATTCACCCCTCCACTTT
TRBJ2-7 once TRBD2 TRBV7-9 CASSFPTSGGSSYEQYF TGTGCCAGCAGCTTCCCGACTAGCGGGGGGAGCTCCTACGAGCAGTACTTC
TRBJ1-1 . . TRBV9 CAISTLFRAFF TGTGCCATCTCAACCTTATTCAGAGCTTTCTTT
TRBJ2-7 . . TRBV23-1 CASSHSQATEDEQYF TGCGCCAGCAGTCATTCGCAGGCCACTGAAGACGAGCAGTACTTC
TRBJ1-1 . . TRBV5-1 CASSLVSSLNTEAFF TGCGCCAGCAGCTTGGTCTCCAGCCTGAACACTGAAGCTTTCTTT
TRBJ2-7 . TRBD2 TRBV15 CATSQGRGGFTYEQYF TGTGCCACCAGCCAGGGACGGGGGGGGTTCACCTACGAGCAGTACTTC
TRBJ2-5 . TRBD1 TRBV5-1 CASSLANRGLGETQYF TGCGCCAGCAGCTTGGCGAACAGGGGATTGGGAGAGACCCAGTACTTC
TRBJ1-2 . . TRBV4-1 CASSQEPNYGYTF TGCGCCAGCAGCCAAGAACCTAACTATGGCTACACCTTC
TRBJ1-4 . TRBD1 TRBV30 CAWSVRTGETNEKLFF TGTGCCTGGAGTGTACGGACAGGGGAAACTAATGAAAAACTGTTTTTT
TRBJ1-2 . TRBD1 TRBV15 CATSRDRGNYGYTF TGTGCCACCAGCAGGGACAGGGGAAACTATGGCTACACCTTC
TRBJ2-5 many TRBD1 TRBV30 CAWSTYRGVETQYF TGTGCCTGGAGTACTTACAGGGGTGTGGAGACCCAGTACTTC
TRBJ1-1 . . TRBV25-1 CASSEPLPGTEAFF TGTGCCAGCAGTGAACCCCTTCCGGGGACTGAAGCTTTCTTT
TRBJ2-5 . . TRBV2 CASSDLGIGQETQYF TGTGCCAGCAGTGATTTGGGGATAGGGCAGGAGACCCAGTACTTC
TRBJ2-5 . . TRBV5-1 CASSSPLSGQMETQYF TGCGCCAGCAGCTCCCCACTCAGCGGACAGATGGAGACCCAGTACTTC
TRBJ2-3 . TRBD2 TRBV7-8 CASSPFPSYSGNTDTQYF TGTGCCAGCAGCCCGTTTCCCTCATACAGCGGGAACACAGATACGCAGTATTTT
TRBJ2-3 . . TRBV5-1 CASSSVWASTDTQYF TGCGCCAGCAGCTCTGTTTGGGCCTCCACAGATACGCAGTATTTT
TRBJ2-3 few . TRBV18 CASSPPGVGTDTQYF TGTGCCAGCTCACCACCGGGTGTGGGTACAGATACGCAGTATTTT
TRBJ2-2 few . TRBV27 CASGPLGGELFF TGTGCCAGCGGGCCTTTAGGCGGGGAGCTGTTTTTT
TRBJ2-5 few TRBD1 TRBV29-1 CSVLTGGETQYF TGCAGCGTCTTGACAGGGGGAGAGACCCAGTACTTC
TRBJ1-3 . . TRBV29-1 CSVARATGNTIYF TGCAGCGTTGCCCGGGCGACTGGAAACACCATATATTTT
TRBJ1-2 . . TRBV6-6 CASTQRGKGTGGYTF TGTGCCAGCACCCAAAGAGGCAAGGGAACGGGTGGCTACACCTTC
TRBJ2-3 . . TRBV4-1 CASSQGIVGPWDTQYF TGCGCCAGCAGCCAGGGGATCGTGGGCCCCTGGGATACGCAGTATTTT
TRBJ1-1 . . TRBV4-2 CASSQGGGGAFF TGTGCCAGCAGCCAAGGGGGGGGAGGAGCTTTCTTT
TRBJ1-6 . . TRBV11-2 CASSSLRGRENSPLHF TGTGCCAGCAGTTCCCTCCGTGGTAGGGAGAATTCACCCCTCCACTTT
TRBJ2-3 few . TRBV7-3 CASSSSTDTQYF TGTGCCAGCAGCTCGAGCACAGATACGCAGTATTTT
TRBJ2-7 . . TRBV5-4 CASSETSRDEQYF TGTGCCAGCAGCGAAACCTCGAGGGACGAGCAGTACTTC
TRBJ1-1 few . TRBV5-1 CASSLMDPNTEAFF TGCGCCAGCAGCTTGATGGACCCCAACACTGAAGCTTTCTTT
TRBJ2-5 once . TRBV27 CASSGQRGVQETQYF TGTGCCAGCAGTGGACAGAGGGGAGTGCAAGAGACCCAGTACTTC
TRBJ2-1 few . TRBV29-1 CSGSRRGGDEQFF TGCAGCGGGTCTCGGCGGGGAGGAGATGAGCAGTTCTTC
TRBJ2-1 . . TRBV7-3 CASSLNQVGLFF TGTGCCAGCAGCTTAAATCAGGTAGGGCTGTTCTTC
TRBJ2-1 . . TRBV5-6 CASSLLHVDEQFF TGTGCCAGCAGCTTGTTACATGTCGATGAGCAGTTCTTC